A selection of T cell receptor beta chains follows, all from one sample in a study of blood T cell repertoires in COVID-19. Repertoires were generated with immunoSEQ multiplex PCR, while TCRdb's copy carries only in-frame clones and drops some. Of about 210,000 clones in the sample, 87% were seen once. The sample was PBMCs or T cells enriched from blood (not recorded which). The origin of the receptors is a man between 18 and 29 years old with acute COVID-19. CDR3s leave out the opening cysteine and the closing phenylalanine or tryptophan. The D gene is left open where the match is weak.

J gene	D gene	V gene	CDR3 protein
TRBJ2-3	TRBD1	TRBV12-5	ASGPGQGIDTQY
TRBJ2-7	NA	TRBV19	ASSLRWTGSYEQY
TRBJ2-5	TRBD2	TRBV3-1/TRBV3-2	ASSGTSGEETQY
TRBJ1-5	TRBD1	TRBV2	ASSLTGGNQPQH
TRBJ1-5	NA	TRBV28	ASSLERITDSNQPQH
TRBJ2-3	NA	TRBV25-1	ASSYALALSTDTQY
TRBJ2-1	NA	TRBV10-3	AISEEDLDSYNEQF
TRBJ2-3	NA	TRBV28	ASSRNRDGTDTQY
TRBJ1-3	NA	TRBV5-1	ASRDTDSGNTIY
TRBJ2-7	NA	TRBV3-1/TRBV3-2	ASSRGTYEQY
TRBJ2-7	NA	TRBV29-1	SVQTGRLTNYEQY
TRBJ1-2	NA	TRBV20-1	SARPIDGYT
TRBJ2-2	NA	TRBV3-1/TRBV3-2	ASSQGEPGELF
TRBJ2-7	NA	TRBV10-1	ASSESRHEQY
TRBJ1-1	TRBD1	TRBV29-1	SLQPSGGTEAF
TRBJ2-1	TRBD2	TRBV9	ASSVEEGSGRDIDEQF
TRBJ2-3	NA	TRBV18	ASSPEGAFTDTQY
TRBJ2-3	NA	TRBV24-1	ATPSKPGVGIPDTQY
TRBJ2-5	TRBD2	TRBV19	ASSISGGETQY
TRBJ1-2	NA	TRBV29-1	STTGQGYGYT
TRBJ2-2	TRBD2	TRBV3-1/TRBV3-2	ASSLPGALADTGELF
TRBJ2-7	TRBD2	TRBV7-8	ASSLAAGGPSEQY
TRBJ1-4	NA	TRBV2	ASRPNPVLVATNEKLF
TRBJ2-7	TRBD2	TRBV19	ASSLKRESSYEQY
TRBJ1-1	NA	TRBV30	AWDQGGTEAF
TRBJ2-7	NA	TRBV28	ASSSGAQTSYEQY
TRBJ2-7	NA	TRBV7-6	ASSGGFSPYEQY
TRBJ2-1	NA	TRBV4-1	ASSQDWGLASSYNEQF
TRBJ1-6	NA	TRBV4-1	ASSQYRDSNSPLH
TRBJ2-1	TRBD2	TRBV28	ASSSPRLAGGNEQF
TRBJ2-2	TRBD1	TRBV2	ASSERTGGTGELF
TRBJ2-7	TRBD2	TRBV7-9	ASSPSGRAYEQY
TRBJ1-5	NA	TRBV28	ASSRGGQPQH
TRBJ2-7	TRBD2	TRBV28	AAMGGSYSYEQY
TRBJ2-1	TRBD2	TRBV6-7	ASSCGLAGGIYNEQF
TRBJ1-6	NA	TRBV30	AWSVGGDGSPPLH
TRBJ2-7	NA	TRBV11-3	ASSQGQNYEQY
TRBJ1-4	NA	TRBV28	ASSHFRGLMEKLF
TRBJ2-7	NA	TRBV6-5	ASQAGEEPPKEQY
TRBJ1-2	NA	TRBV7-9	ASSPDKIYGYT
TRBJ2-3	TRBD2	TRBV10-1	ASSEASGKVADTQY
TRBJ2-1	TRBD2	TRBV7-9	ASSLDYREGNNEQF
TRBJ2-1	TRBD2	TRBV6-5	ATSGGRVYNEQF
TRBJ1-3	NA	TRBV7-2	ASSLTVLSGNTIY
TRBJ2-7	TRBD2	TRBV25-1	ASGDYSYEQY
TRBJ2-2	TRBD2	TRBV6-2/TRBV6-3	ASSYGRASGSAGELF
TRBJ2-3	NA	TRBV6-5	ASTVGSDPDTQY
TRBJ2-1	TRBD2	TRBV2	ASSAGLAGKF
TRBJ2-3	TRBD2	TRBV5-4	ASSYPPAGAADTQY
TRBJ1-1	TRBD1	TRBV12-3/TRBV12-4	ASRQGAEAF
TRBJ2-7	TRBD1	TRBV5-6	ASSPGQGGYEQY
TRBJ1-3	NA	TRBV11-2	ASSLFIGPRGGNTIY
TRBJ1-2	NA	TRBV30	AGGVDNYGYT
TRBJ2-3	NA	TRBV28	ASSFQRAAGTDTQY
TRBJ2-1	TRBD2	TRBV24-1	ATSDLFASGNNEQF